A single sample gave rise to the 19 T cell receptor beta chains below, sequenced in a study of T cell changes during pregnancy in multiple sclerosis. Data came from immunoSEQ multiplex PCR; TCRdb stores just in-frame clones and leaves some out. The sample yields around 30,000 clones, 85% to 90% seen once. This sample comprised CD4+ T cells from peripheral blood mononuclear cells, obtained in the second trimester of pregnancy. These receptors were taken from a female donor with multiple sclerosis, enrolled in a pregnancy study.

The chain employs TRBV5-1 and TRBJ2-5; 10 positions match TRBD2. Trimming took 0 bases from V and 2 from J; bases not matched to a gene: 1. Looked up from germline, CDR1 is SGHRS and CDR2 is YFSETQ. The CDR3 is 15 amino acids. The CDR3 region has the DNA TGCGCCAGCAGCTTGGCTAGCGGGGGACAAGAGACCCAGTACTTC. It codes for CASSLASGGQETQYF. Full variable domain (outside the CDR3, taken from reference TRBV5-1 and TRBJ2-5): KAGVTQTPRYLIKTRGQQVTLSCSPISGHRSVSWYQQTPGQGLQFLFEYFSETQRNKGNFPGRFSGRQFSNSRSEMNVSTLELGDSALYLCASSLASGGQETQYFGPGTRLLVL.

This chain links TRBV29-1 with TRBJ2-2; tentative D call: TRBD1 (6 bases). Trimming left V 6 bases short and J 1 base short, with 15 bases between. In germline, CDR1 is SQVTM, CDR2 ANQGSEA. This CDR3 is built from 15 residues. The CDR3 loop is CSVRGTPRNTGELFF. DNA of the CDR3: TGCAGCGTGAGGGGGACGCCTAGGAACACCGGGGAGCTGTTTTTT.

The chain recombines TRBV5-8 with TRBJ2-7, with 7 bases matching TRBD2. The CDR3 length is 13 residues. With 0 bases clipped from V and 7 bases from J, the junction kept 4 bases outside the gene matches. Looked up from germline, CDR1 is SGHTS and CDR2 is YDEGEE. As DNA, the CDR3 is TGTGCCAGCAGCTTGGAGTGGGGGGGTGAGCAGTACTTC. Its translation: CASSLEWGGEQYF.

This clone showed up just once. The CDR3 sequence: CAWTWGGSGTEAFF. CDR3 DNA sequence: TGTGCCTGGACCTGGGGAGGGTCTGGCACTGAAGCTTTCTTT. V usage is TRBV30 and J usage is TRBJ1-1; no clear D. CDR1 GTSNPN and CDR2 SVGIG come from the germline V gene (reference sequence). The V and J ends lost 4 bases and 4 bases respectively, with 16 bases between them. The CDR3 is 14 amino acids.

The chain has TRBV7-9 and TRBJ1-1; tentative D call: TRBD1 (6 bases). This CDR3 has 13 amino acids. V lost 6 bases, J lost 3 bases, and 11 bases lay in between. CDR1 SEHNR and CDR2 FQNEAQ come from the germline V gene (reference sequence). The CDR3: CASRFEGDTEAFF. In DNA, the CDR3 is TGTGCCAGCAGGTTTGAGGGGGACACTGAAGCTTTCTTT.

This chain joins TRBV15 and TRBJ2-2; 8 nucleotides match TRBD2. The length of the CDR3 is 16 residues. Trimming took 0 bases from V and 7 from J; bases not matched to a gene: 7. Germline CDR1 and CDR2: LNHNV and YYDKDF (reference sequence). The CDR3 sequence: CATSRDWRTSIGELFF. For the CDR3, the DNA is TGTGCCACCAGCAGAGATTGGCGGACTAGCATCGGGGAGCTGTTTTTT.

This rearrangement joins TRBV2 to TRBJ1-2; TRBD1 aligns across 9 bases. The CDR3 covers 13 residues. Germline V gene lookup returns CDR1 SNHLY and CDR2 FYNNEI. J lost 11 bases, V lost 4 bases, and 8 bases had no gene match. The CDR3 spells CASSAGTGFRYTF. The CDR3 DNA is TGTGCCAGCAGTGCGGGGACAGGGTTTCGTTACACCTTC.

The gene calls are TRBV7-9 and TRBJ2-1; D uncertain. The CDR3 loop spans 16 amino acids. CDR1 and CDR2 (germline): SEHNR, FQNEAQ (reference sequence). Between the trimmed V and J ends, which lost 6 bases and 0 bases, there was a span of 15 bases. The CDR3 DNA reads as TGTGCCAGCAGTTATATTAAAATGAGCTCCTACAATGAGCAGTTCTTC. It encodes CASSYIKMSSYNEQFF.

The rearrangement joins TRBV9 to TRBJ1-6; weak D call: TRBD1 (6 bases). Trimming pared 3 bases from V and 10 bases from J, leaving 20 bases between. CDR3 length: 16 residues. Per the germline V gene, CDR1 is SGDLS and CDR2 is YYNGEE. The CDR3 DNA is TGTGCCAGCAGCGGAATACAGGGTCGTTGGGAATCACCCCTCCACTTT. Amino acids: CASSGIQGRWESPLHF.

The rearrangement uses TRBV10-3 and TRBJ1-1; tentatively, D is TRBD1 (5 bases). Germline assignment: CDR1 ENHRY and CDR2 SYGVKD. This CDR3 contains 12 residues. V lost 8 bases, J lost 1 base, and 8 bases lay in between. The DNA for the CDR3 is TGTGCCATCTCTACAGGGAACACTGAAGCTTTCTTT. Its protein product is CAISTGNTEAFF.

In regard to this clone: Its ends do not fully match the called genes, so a read error is possible. The V call is TRBV6-4, the J call TRBJ1-2; unclear D gene. The CDR3 contains 12 residues. In germline, CDR1 is MRHNA, CDR2 SNTAGT. DNA for the CDR3: TGTGCCAGCAGTGGTAGCCGTTATGACTACACCTTC. Translation gives CASSGSRYDYTF.

The J gene is TRBJ1-5, the V gene TRBV7-8, with D possibly being TRBD1 (5 bases). The length of the CDR3 is 16 residues. Trimming took 1 base from V and 0 from J, leaving 10 bases between them. CDR1 is SGHVS and CDR2 is FQNEAQ in the germline V gene. The CDR3 spells CASSLDSGGSNQPQHF. The CDR3 bases are TGTGCCAGCAGCTTAGACTCCGGGGGTAGCAATCAGCCCCAGCATTTT.

The chain employs TRBV21-1 and TRBJ1-2; the table's D call, TRBD1, has no DNA check behind it. TRBV21-1 represents a pseudogene. This CDR3 spans 16 amino acids. CDR3 in DNA: TGTGCCAGCCCCCAAGGTTGGACAGGGCTTAACTATGGCTACACCTTC. Translated: CASPQGWTGLNYGYTF.

The chain joins TRBV28 to TRBJ1-2; 11 bases are shared with TRBD1. The CDR3 has 15 amino acids. CDR1 is MDHEN and CDR2 is SYDVKM in the germline V gene. V lost 6 bases to trimming and J lost 4 bases; unmatched junction nucleotides: 7. For the CDR3, the DNA is TGTGCCAGCAGAGACAGGGACAGGGGGATCTATGGCTACACCTTC. As protein: CASRDRDRGIYGYTF.

Concerning this clone: The identical CDR3 is also encoded by other nucleotide sequences in the sample. As DNA, the CDR3 is TGCAGCGTTGAAAAGTTCCGGACACCCTCAGATACGCAGTATTTT. The encoded protein is CSVEKFRTPSDTQYF. This chain links TRBV29-1 with TRBJ2-3; weak D call: TRBD1 (5 bases). V lost 2 bases and J lost 4, with 16 bases in between. Germline CDR1 SQVTM, CDR2 ANQGSEA. The CDR3 totals 15 residues.

The chain uses TRBV7-9 and TRBJ1-2; D possibly corresponds to TRBD1 (5 bases). Looked up from germline, CDR1 is SEHNR and CDR2 is FQNEAQ (reference sequence). Trimming left V 3 bases short and J 8 bases short, with 10 bases between. The CDR3 runs to 12 residues. CDR3 nucleotide sequence: TGTGCCAGCAGCTTGGGGCACAGGGGCTACACCTTC. Its translation is CASSLGHRGYTF.

The chain joins TRBV18 to TRBJ1-3; 10 bases match TRBD1. The CDR3 is made up of 16 amino acids. Germline values: CDR1 KGHSH, CDR2 LQKENI. V shed 0 bases, J shed 6 bases, and the junction held 5 bases outside the gene matches. The CDR3 bases are TGTGCCAGCTCACCACCGTTCGGACAGGGGGAAAACACCATATATTTT. Encoded protein: CASSPPFGQGENTIYF.

CDR3 bases: TGTGCCAGCAGCCTAGGGGCCAGGAATGAGCAGTTCTTC. This gives the protein CASSLGARNEQFF. The chain uses TRBV7-3 and TRBJ2-1; TRBD1 might be the D (5 bases). The CDR3 is 13 residues long. The V end was cut by 5 bases, the J end by 7 bases, with 12 bases between. Germline V lookup: CDR1 SGHTA, CDR2 FQGTGA.

The chain employs TRBV7-6 and TRBJ2-2; the match to TRBD1 covers 10 bases. The CDR3 is 16 residues long. The junction had 9 bases not matched to a gene; V was cut back by 6 bases and J by 5 bases. CDR1 and CDR2 (germline): SGHVS, FNYEAQ. CDR3 sequence: CASSRQGAMVTGELFF. CDR3 DNA: TGTGCCAGCAGTCGACAGGGGGCGATGGTGACCGGGGAGCTGTTTTTT.